This TCR beta chain was recovered during a study of blood T cell repertoires in COVID-19. Study at large: Donors in the United States, Italy and Spain gave samples during acute or convalescent COVID-19. T cells, B-cell-depleted T cells, or PBMCs provided the cDNA or gDNA that served as material.

This CDR3 is built from 15 residues. Germline trimming cut 6 bases from V and 8 bases from J; bases unmatched to any gene: 7. The V gene's germline CDR1 is SGHRS and CDR2 YFSETQ. The authors' processing: It was from reference gene primer amplification that nucleated cell counts were estimated. Libraries were prepared by immunoSEQ multiplex PCR; TCRdb keeps only in-frame clonotypes and omits some of them. The D gene and trimming were derived from the DNA, and the V and J assignments and clone size from that table. The table lists some 220,000 clones, 84% of them singletons. The genes are TRBV5-1 and TRBJ2-1; the match to TRBD2 covers 14 bases. The sequence came from a man between 50 and 59 years old with acute or convalescent COVID-19. The sample taken for sequencing was peripheral blood. Here the CDR3 reads CASTTSGRALYEQFF. In DNA, the CDR3 is TGCGCCAGCACGACTAGCGGGAGGGCCCTCTATGAGCAGTTCTTC.